This TCR beta chain is drawn from a study of blood T cell repertoires in COVID-19. The length of the CDR3 is 13 residues. V was clipped by 2 bases and J by 10 bases, with 9 bases between them. CDR1 and CDR2 from the germline V gene are SEHNR and FQNEAQ (reference sequence). This table comes from immunoSEQ multiplex PCR, and its TCRdb copy is limited to in-frame clones, with some not included. The data show about 240,000 clones, approximately 90% seen once. This receptor was identified in a man aged 40-49 years who had recovered from COVID-19. The genes are TRBV7-9 and TRBJ1-6; possibly TRBD1 for D (5 bases). The sample taken for sequencing was PBMCs or T cells enriched from blood (not recorded which). The CDR3 region has the DNA TGTGCCAGCAGCTTAATAGGGGAATCACCCCTCCACTTT. This sequence encodes CASSLIGESPLHF.